The T cell receptor beta chain described here comes from a study of blood T cell repertoires in COVID-19. About the study: The cDNA or gDNA used as material had been derived from T cells, B-cell-depleted T cells, or PBMCs.

Germline CDR1 and CDR2: SGHAT and FQNNGV. The V and J ends lost 5 bases and 4 bases respectively, with 6 bases between them. The CDR3 consists of 12 residues. Original processing notes: Reference gene primer amplification gave nucleated cell count estimates. The method was immunoSEQ multiplex PCR; TCRdb's version includes in-frame clones alone and lacks a portion of them. Clone size and the V and J calls come from that table; the DNA yielded D and trimming. The sample lists about 110,000 clones; 80% to 90% were seen once. The sequenced sample consisted of peripheral blood. The chain carries TRBV11-2 and TRBJ1-3; a weak D match, TRBD1 (5 bases). This receptor was taken from a woman aged 55-70 years with acute or convalescent COVID-19. The CDR3 protein is CASSRQGNTIYF. The CDR3 coding sequence is TGTGCCAGCAGCCGACAGGGAAACACCATATATTTT.